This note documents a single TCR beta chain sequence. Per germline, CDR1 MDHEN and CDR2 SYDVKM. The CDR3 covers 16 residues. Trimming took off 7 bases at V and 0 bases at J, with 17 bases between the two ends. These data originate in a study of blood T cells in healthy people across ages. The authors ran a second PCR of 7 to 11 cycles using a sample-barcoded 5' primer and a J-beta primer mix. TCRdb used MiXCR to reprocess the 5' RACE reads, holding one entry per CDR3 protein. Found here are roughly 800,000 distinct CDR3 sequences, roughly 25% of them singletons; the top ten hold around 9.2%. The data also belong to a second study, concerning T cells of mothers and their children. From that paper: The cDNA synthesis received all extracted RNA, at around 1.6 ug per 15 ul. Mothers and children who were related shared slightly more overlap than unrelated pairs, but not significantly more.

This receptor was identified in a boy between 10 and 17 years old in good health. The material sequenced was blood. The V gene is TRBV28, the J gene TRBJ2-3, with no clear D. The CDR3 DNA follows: TGTGCCAGCAACTCAGACCCCGTATCTAGCACAGATACGCAGTATTTT. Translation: CASNSDPVSSTDTQYF.